This is a list of T cell receptor beta chains from one sample in a study of blood T cell repertoires in COVID-19. Assay used: immunoSEQ multiplex PCR; TCRdb lists only in-frame clones, some missing. The sample consists of some 300,000 clones, 88% of them appearing once. Source material: PBMCs or T cells enriched from blood (not recorded which). These receptors all stem from a woman aged 55-70 years in a cohort exposed to, infected with or recovered from COVID-19 (not recorded which). Each CDR3 is given with its conserved first and last residue. Fields, in order: CDR3 protein, CDR3 DNA, D gene, J gene, CDR3 length, clone size, V gene. The D gene is left open where the match is weak. Clone size is stated in some rows and not others, as once, few, many or a class when expanded.

CDR3: CASSPTGPPTEAFF; DNA: TGCGCCAGCAGCCCGACAGGTCCCCCCACTGAAGCTTTCTTT; D: .; J: TRBJ1-1; length: 14; size: .; V: TRBV5-1
CDR3: CASSLPAGAIYF; DNA: TGTGCCAGCAGTTTACCCGCGGGAGCCATATATTTT; D: .; J: TRBJ1-3; length: 12; size: .; V: TRBV28
CDR3: CASRRGQGALEAFF; DNA: TGTGCCAGCAGACGGGGACAGGGAGCTTTGGAAGCTTTCTTT; D: TRBD1; J: TRBJ1-1; length: 14; size: .; V: TRBV14
CDR3: CASSPGDRGPYGYTF; DNA: TGTGCCAGCAGCCCGGGGGACAGGGGGCCCTATGGCTACACCTTC; D: TRBD1; J: TRBJ1-2; length: 15; size: .; V: TRBV6-5
CDR3: CASSLSGSEIVDKNIQYF; DNA: TGCGCCAGCAGCTTAAGCGGGAGCGAGATCGTCGACAAAAACATTCAGTACTTC; D: TRBD2; J: TRBJ2-4; length: 18; size: .; V: TRBV5-1
CDR3: CAWRTDKNTEAFF; DNA: TGTGCCTGGCGGACAGACAAAAACACTGAAGCTTTCTTT; D: .; J: TRBJ1-1; length: 13; size: .; V: TRBV30
CDR3: CASSVRVLNNSPLHF; DNA: TGTGCCAGCAGCGTGAGGGTCCTCAATAATTCACCCCTCCACTTT; D: .; J: TRBJ1-6; length: 15; size: .; V: TRBV7-2
CDR3: CASSESRDTAEKLFF; DNA: TGTGCCAGCAGTGAATCCCGGGACACGGCTGAAAAACTGTTTTTT; D: .; J: TRBJ1-4; length: 15; size: .; V: TRBV25-1
CDR3: CARSRIGLAGSYEQYF; DNA: TGTGCCAGAAGCCGAATAGGACTAGCGGGATCCTACGAGCAGTACTTC; D: TRBD2; J: TRBJ2-7; length: 16; size: .; V: TRBV5-3
CDR3: CASRLAGGTDTQYF; DNA: TGTGCCAGCAGACTAGCGGGGGGCACAGATACGCAGTATTTT; D: TRBD2; J: TRBJ2-3; length: 14; size: once; V: TRBV27
CDR3: CASSYSGRAVF; DNA: TGTGCCAGCAGTTACAGCGGGAGGGCGGTCTTC; D: TRBD2; J: TRBJ2-1; length: 11; size: .; V: TRBV25-1
CDR3: CASSQGQIYNEQFF; DNA: TGTGCCAGCAGCCAAGGGCAGATCTACAATGAGCAGTTCTTC; D: .; J: TRBJ2-1; length: 14; size: .; V: TRBV4-2
CDR3: CASSRAGGRDEQFF; DNA: TGTGCCAGCAGCCGAGCGGGAGGGCGGGATGAGCAGTTCTTC; D: TRBD2; J: TRBJ2-1; length: 14; size: .; V: TRBV6-2/TRBV6-3
CDR3: CASSPRLAAYNEQFF; DNA: TGTGCCAGCAGCCCACGACTAGCCGCCTACAATGAGCAGTTCTTC; D: TRBD2; J: TRBJ2-1; length: 15; size: .; V: TRBV9
CDR3: CASSRRTGANEQYF; DNA: TGTGCCAGTAGTAGGAGGACAGGGGCAAACGAGCAGTACTTC; D: TRBD1; J: TRBJ2-7; length: 14; size: .; V: TRBV19
CDR3: CASRIIRTSGFGELFF; DNA: TGTGCCAGTAGGATAATCCGGACTAGCGGGTTCGGGGAGCTGTTTTTT; D: TRBD2; J: TRBJ2-2; length: 16; size: once; V: TRBV19
CDR3: CASSLGSQETQYF; DNA: TGTGCCAGCAGCTTGGGCAGTCAAGAGACCCAGTACTTC; D: .; J: TRBJ2-5; length: 13; size: .; V: TRBV7-2
CDR3: CAISGISGNEQFF; DNA: TGTGCCATCAGTGGGATTAGCGGCAATGAGCAGTTCTTC; D: .; J: TRBJ2-1; length: 13; size: few; V: TRBV10-3
CDR3: CASSQQGWDLDTEAFF; DNA: TGTGCCAGCAGCCAACAGGGTTGGGATCTGGACACTGAAGCTTTCTTT; D: .; J: TRBJ1-1; length: 16; size: once; V: TRBV3-1/TRBV3-2
CDR3: CASSLAFTSGSIYEQYF; DNA: TGTGCCAGCAGCTTAGCCTTTACTAGCGGGAGTATATACGAGCAGTACTTC; D: TRBD2; J: TRBJ2-7; length: 17; size: .; V: TRBV7-6
CDR3: CASSLGQRYEQYF; DNA: TGTGCCAGCAGCCTCGGACAGAGATACGAGCAGTACTTC; D: .; J: TRBJ2-7; length: 13; size: .; V: TRBV7-3
CDR3: CASSSRGLAASYEQYF; DNA: TGTGCCAGCAGCTCCCGTGGACTAGCGGCCTCCTACGAGCAGTACTTC; D: TRBD2; J: TRBJ2-7; length: 16; size: .; V: TRBV9
CDR3: CASSVGDRDRTEAFF; DNA: TGTGCCAGCTCCGTTGGGGACAGGGATCGGACTGAAGCTTTCTTT; D: TRBD1; J: TRBJ1-1; length: 15; size: .; V: TRBV7-2
CDR3: CASSHGQGGDTGELFF; DNA: TGCGCCAGCAGCCACGGACAGGGGGGGGACACCGGGGAGCTGTTTTTT; D: TRBD1; J: TRBJ2-2; length: 16; size: .; V: TRBV4-1
CDR3: CASNFGGYDGYTF; DNA: TGTGCCAGCAACTTTGGGGGGTACGATGGCTACACCTTC; D: .; J: TRBJ1-2; length: 13; size: .; V: TRBV7-2
CDR3: CASSTTGTSYGYTF; DNA: TGTGCCAGCAGCACGACAGGGACCTCCTATGGCTACACCTTC; D: TRBD1; J: TRBJ1-2; length: 14; size: .; V: TRBV7-9
CDR3: CASSESGLATVDTQYF; DNA: TGCGCCAGCAGTGAGTCGGGACTAGCGACAGTGGATACGCAGTATTTT; D: TRBD2; J: TRBJ2-3; length: 16; size: few; V: TRBV10-1
CDR3: CASSRPPGLSYNEQFF; DNA: TGTGCCAGCAGTCGTCCACCGGGTCTATCCTACAATGAGCAGTTCTTC; D: .; J: TRBJ2-1; length: 16; size: .; V: TRBV28
CDR3: CASSELDRHTF; DNA: TGTGCCAGCAGTGAATTGGACAGGCACACCTTC; D: TRBD1; J: TRBJ1-2; length: 11; size: .; V: TRBV25-1
CDR3: CASSEGGQTYEQYF; DNA: TGTGCCAGCAGTGAAGGGGGACAGACCTACGAGCAGTACTTC; D: TRBD1; J: TRBJ2-7; length: 14; size: .; V: TRBV2
CDR3: CASSFRGQGSRSYNEQFF; DNA: TGTGCCAGCAGTTTCCGTGGACAGGGTTCGCGATCCTACAATGAGCAGTTCTTC; D: TRBD1; J: TRBJ2-1; length: 18; size: .; V: TRBV28
CDR3: CASSPGQQVSRAAGELFF; DNA: TGTGCCAGCTCACCGGGGCAACAGGTCTCCAGGGCCGCCGGGGAGCTGTTTTTT; D: .; J: TRBJ2-2; length: 18; size: .; V: TRBV18
CDR3: CASSLRPAGVFEQYF; DNA: TGTGCCAGCAGCCTCCGGCCAGCGGGAGTATTCGAGCAGTACTTC; D: TRBD2; J: TRBJ2-7; length: 15; size: .; V: TRBV27
CDR3: CASSSDYLSEQYF; DNA: TGTGCCAGCAGTTCCGACTACCTCTCCGAGCAGTACTTC; D: .; J: TRBJ2-7; length: 13; size: .; V: TRBV6-2/TRBV6-3
CDR3: CASSRLAGAWYNEQFF; DNA: TGTGCCAGCAGCCGACTAGCGGGAGCGTGGTACAATGAGCAGTTCTTC; D: TRBD2; J: TRBJ2-1; length: 16; size: .; V: TRBV6-8
CDR3: CASSYASRGSGEQYF; DNA: TGTGCCAGCAGCTACGCCTCCAGGGGGTCGGGCGAGCAGTACTTC; D: TRBD1; J: TRBJ2-7; length: 15; size: .; V: TRBV13
CDR3: CASSFSGGKRAEAFF; DNA: TGTGCCAGCAGCTTCTCAGGGGGCAAGAGGGCTGAAGCTTTCTTT; D: TRBD1; J: TRBJ1-1; length: 15; size: .; V: TRBV5-5
CDR3: CASSLHSGRGGEQFF; DNA: TGTGCCAGCAGCCTACACAGCGGGAGGGGGGGTGAGCAGTTCTTC; D: TRBD2; J: TRBJ2-1; length: 15; size: .; V: TRBV11-2
CDR3: CASSLQGWGQPQHF; DNA: TGTGCCAGCAGTTTACAGGGGTGGGGACAGCCCCAGCATTTT; D: .; J: TRBJ1-5; length: 14; size: once; V: TRBV27
CDR3: CASSQGRTSGRVRDTQYF; DNA: TGTGCCAGCAGCCAAGGGAGGACTAGCGGGAGGGTTAGAGATACGCAGTATTTT; D: TRBD2; J: TRBJ2-3; length: 18; size: .; V: TRBV4-2
CDR3: CAWRGQGSNNSPLHF; DNA: TGTGCCTGGAGAGGACAGGGAAGCAATAATTCACCCCTCCACTTT; D: TRBD1; J: TRBJ1-6; length: 15; size: few; V: TRBV30
CDR3: CASSVQGSYEQYF; DNA: TGTGCCAGCAGTGTGCAGGGTTCCTACGAGCAGTACTTC; D: .; J: TRBJ2-7; length: 13; size: .; V: TRBV2